This TCR beta chain originates from a study of blood T cell repertoires in COVID-19. Clones were sequenced by immunoSEQ multiplex PCR, and TCRdb holds only the in-frame ones, with some missing. The repertoire consists of 90,000 to 100,000 clones, with roughly 80% occurring once and the leading ten covering about 4.4%. CDR3 size: 13 residues. J lost 7 bases, V lost 10 bases, and 6 bases had no gene match. Germline-derived CDR1 and CDR2 are SGHNT and YYREEE (reference sequence). The V gene is TRBV5-4, the J gene TRBJ1-6, with 9 bases identical to TRBD1. This TCR was sampled from a man aged 55 to 69 with acute or convalescent COVID-19. Input material: peripheral blood. The chain's CDR3 is CAGGQGTNSPLHF. The CDR3 DNA sequence: TGTGCCGGGGGACAGGGAACAAATTCACCCCTCCACTTT.